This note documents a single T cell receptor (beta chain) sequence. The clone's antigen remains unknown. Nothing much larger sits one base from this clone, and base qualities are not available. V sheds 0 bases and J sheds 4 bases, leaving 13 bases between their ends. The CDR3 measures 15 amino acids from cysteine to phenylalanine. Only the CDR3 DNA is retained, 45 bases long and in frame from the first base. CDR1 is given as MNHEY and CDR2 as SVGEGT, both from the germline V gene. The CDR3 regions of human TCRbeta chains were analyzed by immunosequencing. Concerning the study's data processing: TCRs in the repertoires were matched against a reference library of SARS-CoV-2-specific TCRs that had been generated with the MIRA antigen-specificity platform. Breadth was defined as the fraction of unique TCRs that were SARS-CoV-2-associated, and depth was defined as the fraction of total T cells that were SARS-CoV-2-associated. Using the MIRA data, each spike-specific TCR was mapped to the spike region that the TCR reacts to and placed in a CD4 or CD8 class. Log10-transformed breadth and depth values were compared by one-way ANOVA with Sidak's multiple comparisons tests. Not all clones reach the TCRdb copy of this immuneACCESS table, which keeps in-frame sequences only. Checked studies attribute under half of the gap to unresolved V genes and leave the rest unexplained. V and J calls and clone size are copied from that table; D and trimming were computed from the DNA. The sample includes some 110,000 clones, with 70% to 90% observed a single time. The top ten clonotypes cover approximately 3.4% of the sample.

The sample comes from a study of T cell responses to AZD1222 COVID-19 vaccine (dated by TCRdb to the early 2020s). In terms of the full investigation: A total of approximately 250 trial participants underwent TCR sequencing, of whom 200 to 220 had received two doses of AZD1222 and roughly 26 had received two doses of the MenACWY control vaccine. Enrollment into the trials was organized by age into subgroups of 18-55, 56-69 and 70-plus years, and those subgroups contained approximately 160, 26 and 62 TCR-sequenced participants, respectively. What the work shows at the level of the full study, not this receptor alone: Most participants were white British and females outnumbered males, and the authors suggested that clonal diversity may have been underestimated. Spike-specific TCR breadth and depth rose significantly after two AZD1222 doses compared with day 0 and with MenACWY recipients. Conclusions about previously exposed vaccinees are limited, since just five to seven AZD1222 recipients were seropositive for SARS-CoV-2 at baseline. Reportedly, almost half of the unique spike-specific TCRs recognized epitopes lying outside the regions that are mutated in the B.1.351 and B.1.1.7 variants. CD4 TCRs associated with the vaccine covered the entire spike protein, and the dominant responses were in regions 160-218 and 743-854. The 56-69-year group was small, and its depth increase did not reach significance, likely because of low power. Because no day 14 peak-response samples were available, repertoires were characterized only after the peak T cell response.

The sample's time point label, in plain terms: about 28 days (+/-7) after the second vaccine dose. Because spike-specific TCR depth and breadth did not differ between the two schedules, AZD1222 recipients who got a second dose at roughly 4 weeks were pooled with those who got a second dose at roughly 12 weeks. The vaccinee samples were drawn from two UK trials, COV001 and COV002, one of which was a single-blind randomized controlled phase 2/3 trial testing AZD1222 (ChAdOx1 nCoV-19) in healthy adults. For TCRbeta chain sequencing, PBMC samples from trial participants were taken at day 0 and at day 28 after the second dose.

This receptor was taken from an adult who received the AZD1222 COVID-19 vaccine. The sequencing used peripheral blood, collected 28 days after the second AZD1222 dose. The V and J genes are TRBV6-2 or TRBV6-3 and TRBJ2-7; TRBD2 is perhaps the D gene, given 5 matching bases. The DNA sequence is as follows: TGTGCCAGCAGTTACTCCCTAGCTGCGATATACGAGCAGTACTTC. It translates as CASSYSLAAIYEQYF.